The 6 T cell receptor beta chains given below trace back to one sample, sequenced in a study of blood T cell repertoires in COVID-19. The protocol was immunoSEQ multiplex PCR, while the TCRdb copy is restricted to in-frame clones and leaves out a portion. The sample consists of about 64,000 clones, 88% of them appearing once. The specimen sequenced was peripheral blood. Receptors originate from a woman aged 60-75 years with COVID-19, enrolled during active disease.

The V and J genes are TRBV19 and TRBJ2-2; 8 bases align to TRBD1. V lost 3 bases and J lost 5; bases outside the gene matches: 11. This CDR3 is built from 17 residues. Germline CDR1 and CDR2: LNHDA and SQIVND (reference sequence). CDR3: CASSIRSGGAVTGELFF. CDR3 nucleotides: TGTGCCAGTAGTATCAGGTCAGGGGGCGCGGTAACCGGGGAGCTGTTTTTT.

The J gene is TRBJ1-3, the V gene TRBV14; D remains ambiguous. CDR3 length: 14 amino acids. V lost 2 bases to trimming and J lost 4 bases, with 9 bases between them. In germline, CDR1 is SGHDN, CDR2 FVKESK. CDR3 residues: CASSQSRSGNTIYF. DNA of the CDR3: TGTGCCAGCAGCCAATCCCGGTCCGGAAACACCATATATTTT.

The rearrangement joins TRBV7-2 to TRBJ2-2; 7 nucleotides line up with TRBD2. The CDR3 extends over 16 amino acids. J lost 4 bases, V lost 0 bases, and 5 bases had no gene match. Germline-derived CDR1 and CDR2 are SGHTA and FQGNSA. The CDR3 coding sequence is TGTGCCAGCAGCTTAGCCCCAGCGGGGATCACCGGGGAGCTGTTTTTT. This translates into CASSLAPAGITGELFF.

CDR3 coding DNA: TGTGCCAGCAGTCGCAGGGTCCGCCAACTGAACTATGGCTACACCTTC. Protein: CASSRRVRQLNYGYTF. The chain joins TRBV28 to TRBJ1-2; possibly TRBD1 for D (5 bases). The V gene's germline CDR1 is MDHEN and CDR2 SYDVKM. This CDR3 region has 16 residues. V was shortened by 5 bases and J by 2 bases, with 18 bases between the two germline ends.

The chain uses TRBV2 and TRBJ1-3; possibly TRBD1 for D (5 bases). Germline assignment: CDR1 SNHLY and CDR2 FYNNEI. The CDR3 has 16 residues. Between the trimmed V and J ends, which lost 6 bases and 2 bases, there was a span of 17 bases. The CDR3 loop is CASSHPGGVAGNTIYF. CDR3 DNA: TGTGCCAGCAGCCACCCCGGGGGTGTGGCTGGAAACACCATATATTTT.

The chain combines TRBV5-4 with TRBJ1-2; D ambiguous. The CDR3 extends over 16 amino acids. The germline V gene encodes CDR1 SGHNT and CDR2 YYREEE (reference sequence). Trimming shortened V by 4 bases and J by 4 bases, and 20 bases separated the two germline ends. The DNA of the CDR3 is TGTGCCAGCAGCGGGAGGAACTACCAGGCCGGCTATGGCTACACCTTC. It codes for CASSGRNYQAGYGYTF.